Included here is one TCR beta chain sequence, with context. Its antigen has not been determined. Base quality data are lacking; no much larger clone is found one base away. Read against the paper, the sample's time point label means: before neoadjuvant nivolumab. Patients were newly diagnosed with stage II-IVA oral cavity squamous cell carcinoma and had received no prior systemic or radiation treatment. Everyone in the cohort had locally advanced, HPV-negative oral cavity squamous cell carcinoma. Peripheral blood mononuclear cells were analyzed directly and were not maintained or expanded in culture. Samples were obtained from a longitudinal correlative study of a single-arm phase II trial of neoadjuvant nivolumab in oral cavity squamous cell carcinoma. Genomic DNA-based TCRbeta sequencing was performed on subject-matched pre- and post-treatment PBMCs and tumors from three responders and three non-responders. Peripheral blood mononuclear cells were collected before nivolumab treatment and were collected again after treatment, at the time of surgery. The Maxwell RSC DNA from Cells kit was used to isolate genomic DNA from PBMCs.

This entry belongs to a study of neoadjuvant anti-PD-1 for oral cavity cancer (dated by TCRdb to the early 2020s). Broadly, across the study: Patients mostly received three to four biweekly doses of nivolumab at 3 mg/kg before curative-intent surgical resection. A fourth nivolumab dose was given around day 43 to patients without progression, and definitive surgical resection was performed in those patients on days 50-56. Patients with complete response, partial response or stable disease by RECIST 1.1 were defined as responders, whereas patients with progression were defined as non-responders. There were more than nine patients in the parent correlative cohort, and the response rate was less than 40%. The paper's findings and limits, for the study overall: After neoadjuvant nivolumab, significantly higher T cell clonality (Gini index) was found within PBMCs in non-responders than in responders. A higher pretreatment blood Treg/Th17 ratio correlated with both higher pretreatment blood TCRbeta clonality and lower post-treatment tumor TCRbeta clonality. Only a few patients per response group were included in the TCR analyses, and larger cohorts for validation were called for by the authors.

Trimming removed 6 bases from V and 8 bases from J, leaving 13 bases between the germline ends. Via the germline V gene (reference sequence), CDR1 is MNHNY and CDR2 SVGAGI. The CDR3, cysteine through phenylalanine, is 13 amino acids long. The kept DNA is CDR3 alone, 39 bases in frame from the first base. For deep sequencing, each PBMC sample was run in six replicates, with libraries mostly built from about 510 ng of input genomic DNA. Following the manufacturer's instructions, the team built TCRbeta libraries using the immunoSEQ hsTCRbeta kit. An Illumina NovaSeq 6000 S4 flow cell was used to sequence the final libraries, which had first been combined to 3 nM. As for how the authors treated the data: The immunoSEQ Analyzer handled quality control and preprocessing of the raw data. The analysis was restricted to productive rearrangements, with each unique CDR3 amino acid sequence defining a clonotype. Using the R package tcR, the researchers computed the Gini-Simpson index as their estimate of repertoire clonality. Gini indices were compared with Student's t test, and associations with tumor size change were assessed by Pearson correlation. Not all clones reach the TCRdb copy of this immuneACCESS table, which keeps in-frame sequences only. Checked studies attribute under half of the gap to unresolved V genes and leave the rest unexplained. V and J calls and clone size are given by that table; D and trimming were obtained from the DNA. For this sample there are about 14,000 clones; roughly 72% appear just once. Less than 3% of the sample rests with the top ten.

Specimen: PBMCs, collected before nivolumab (anti-PD-1) treatment. This TCR was sampled from a person between 40 and 79 years old with oral cavity squamous cell carcinoma. The V gene is TRBV6-6 and the J gene is TRBJ1-4; the D gene lacks a confident call. The CDR3 loop reads CASSSTPREKLFF. The DNA sequence is given as TGTGCCAGCAGCTCGACCCCACGCGAAAAACTGTTTTTT.